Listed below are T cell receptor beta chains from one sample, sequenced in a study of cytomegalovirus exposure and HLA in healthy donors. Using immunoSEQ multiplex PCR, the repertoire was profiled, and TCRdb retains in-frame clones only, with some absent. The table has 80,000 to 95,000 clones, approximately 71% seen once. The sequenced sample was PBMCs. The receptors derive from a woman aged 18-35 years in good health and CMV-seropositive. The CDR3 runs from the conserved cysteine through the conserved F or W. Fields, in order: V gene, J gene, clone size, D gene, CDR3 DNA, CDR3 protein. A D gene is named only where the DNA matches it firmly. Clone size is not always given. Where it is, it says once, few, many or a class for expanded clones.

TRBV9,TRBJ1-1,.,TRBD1,TGTGCCAGCAGTGTTGGGGGACAGGAGAGTAGGAACACTGAAGCTTTCTTT,CASSVGGQESRNTEAFF
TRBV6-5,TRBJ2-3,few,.,TGTGCCAGCAGTTACGGTCTAGTCGCAGATACGCAGTATTTT,CASSYGLVADTQYF
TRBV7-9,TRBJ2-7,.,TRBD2,TGTGCCAGCAGCTTAGACGGCGGCGGGAGTAAGAAGTACGAGCAGTACTTC,CASSLDGGGSKKYEQYF
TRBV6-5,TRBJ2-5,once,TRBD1,TGTGCCAGCAGCCTACAGGGGTGGGGGGAGACCCAGTACTTC,CASSLQGWGETQYF
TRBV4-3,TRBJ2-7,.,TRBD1,TGCGCCAGCAGCCAGGACAGGGGTTTGGGCGAGCAGTGCTTC,CASSQDRGLGEQCF
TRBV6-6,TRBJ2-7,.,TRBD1,TGTGCCAGCAGTCTTGGGACAGCCTCCTACGAGCAGTACTTC,CASSLGTASYEQYF
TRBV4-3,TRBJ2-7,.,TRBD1,TGCGCCAGCAGCCCGGGACAGGGTAGCTCCTACGAGCAGTACTTC,CASSPGQGSSYEQYF
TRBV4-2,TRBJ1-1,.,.,TGTGCCAGCAGCCAAGATGGCTTGGACACTGAAGCTTTCTTT,CASSQDGLDTEAFF
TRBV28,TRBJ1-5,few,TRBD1,TGTGCCAGCAGTTCACAAAGACAGGGTCAGCCCCAGCATTTT,CASSSQRQGQPQHF
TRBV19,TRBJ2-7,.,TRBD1,TGTGCCAGTGGGGACAGGGACTACGAGCAGTACTTC,CASGDRDYEQYF
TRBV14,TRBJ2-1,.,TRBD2,TGTGCCAGCAGCCAAGTTCCTGGTCTAGCGGGAGGTAATGAGCAGTTCTTC,CASSQVPGLAGGNEQFF
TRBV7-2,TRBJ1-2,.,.,TGTGCCAGCAGCTTAGGGCTTGGTAACTATGGCTACACCTTC,CASSLGLGNYGYTF
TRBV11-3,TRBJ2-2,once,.,TGTGCCAGCAGCTTACCATGGGGGGAGCACGGCGGGGAGCTGTTTTTT,CASSLPWGEHGGELFF
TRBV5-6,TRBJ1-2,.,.,TGTGCCAGCAGCTTGGGCCCCCAGGGTCATAAGAACTATGGCTACACCTTC,CASSLGPQGHKNYGYTF
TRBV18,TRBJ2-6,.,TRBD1,TGTGCCAGTTCCCAAAGACCCGGGACAGGGAACTCTGGGGCCAACGTCCTGACTTTC,CASSQRPGTGNSGANVLTF
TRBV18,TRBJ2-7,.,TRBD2,TGTGCCAGCTCACCTCGGGAGGGCCTCTACGAGCAGTACTTC,CASSPREGLYEQYF
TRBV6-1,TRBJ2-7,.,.,TGTGCCAGCAGTGAAATCGGGGGTTCCTCCTACGAGCAGTACTTC,CASSEIGGSSYEQYF
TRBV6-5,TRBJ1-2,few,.,TGTGCCAGCAGTTCGGGGATATTTGGCTATGGCTACACCTTC,CASSSGIFGYGYTF
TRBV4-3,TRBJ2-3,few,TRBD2,TGCGCCAGCAGCCAAGAGGTCGTAGCGGGGGATACGCAGTATTTT,CASSQEVVAGDTQYF
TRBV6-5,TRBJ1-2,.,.,TGTGCCAGCAGGACGTACGAAAACGAAGACTATGGCTGCACCTTC,CASRTYENEDYGCTF
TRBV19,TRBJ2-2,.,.,TGTGCCAGTAGTATGTGGCAGGGGTCCAACACCGGGGAGCTGTTTTTT,CASSMWQGSNTGELFF
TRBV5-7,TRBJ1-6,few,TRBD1,TGTGCCAGCAGCGCCTGGACAGGGAATAATTCACCCCTCCACTTT,CASSAWTGNNSPLHF
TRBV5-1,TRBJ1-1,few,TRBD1,TGCGCCAGCAGCTGGGACAGACTTAACACTGAAGCTTTCTTT,CASSWDRLNTEAFF
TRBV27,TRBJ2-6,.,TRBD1,TGTGCCAGCAGTCCCTGGACAGGGGCCTCCTTTGGGGCCAACGTCCTGACTTTC,CASSPWTGASFGANVLTF
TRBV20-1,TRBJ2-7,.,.,TGCAGTGCCTCGGGAGTCGAGCAGTACTTC,CSASGVEQYF
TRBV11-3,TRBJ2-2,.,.,TGTGCCAGCAGCTCGGTAGCCCTCGAGCTGTTTTTT,CASSSVALELFF
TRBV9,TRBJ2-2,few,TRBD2,TGTGCCAGCAGCCAGGGACGAGTCAGCGGGAGGAACACCGGGGAGCTGTTTTTT,CASSQGRVSGRNTGELFF
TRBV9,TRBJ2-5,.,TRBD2,TGTGCCAGCACATCTAGCGGGAGGGCCGGGGAGACCCAGTACTTC,CASTSSGRAGETQYF
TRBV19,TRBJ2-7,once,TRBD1,TGTGCCAGTAGTAGGGGACAGGGAAAATCCTACGAGCAGTACTTC,CASSRGQGKSYEQYF
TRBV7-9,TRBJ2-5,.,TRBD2,TGTGCCAGCAGCTTATCCGGGACTAGCGGGATGAGGGTCGAGACCCAGTACTTC,CASSLSGTSGMRVETQYF
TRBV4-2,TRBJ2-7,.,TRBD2,TGTGCCAGCAGCCAAGAGGAGCGGGGCCACTACGAGCAGTACTTC,CASSQEERGHYEQYF